Listed here are 25 T cell receptor beta chains from one sample, sequenced in a study of long-term antiretroviral therapy in people with HIV. The assay used was immunoSEQ (version v3.0), run at survey level. TCRdb keeps only in-frame clones here, not all; method: immunoSEQ multiplex PCR. The table includes about 7,100 clones, roughly 67% detected once. This specimen consisted of unsorted PBMCs, obtained 0.2 years after starting antiretroviral therapy. These receptor sequences come from a man aged 35-49 years with HIV.

This chain uses TRBV10-3 with TRBJ2-7, with TRBD2 identical over 10 bases. Germline V gene lookup returns CDR1 ENHRY and CDR2 SYGVKD. CDR3 size: 14 residues. The junction had 4 bases not matched to a gene; V was cut back by 5 bases and J by 3 bases. This chain's CDR3 is CAISPSGGDYEQYF. In DNA, the CDR3 is TGTGCCATCAGTCCTAGCGGGGGCGACTACGAGCAGTACTTC.

The chain has TRBV5-8 and TRBJ2-7; D not certain. Germline CDR1 SGHTS, CDR2 YDEGEE. With 0 bases removed from V and 7 bases from J, the gap between germline ends came to 14 bases. CDR3 length: 14 residues. The CDR3: CASSLGRFLMEQYF. CDR3 sequence (DNA): TGTGCCAGCAGCTTGGGCAGGTTCCTGATGGAGCAGTACTTC.

This chain connects TRBV19 to TRBJ1-1; D unresolved. V was trimmed by 1 base and J by 4 bases, leaving 7 bases between them. CDR3 length equals 13 residues. Germline-derived CDR1 and CDR2 are LNHDA and SQIVND (reference sequence). As DNA, the CDR3 is TGTGCCAGTAGTATAGTCGCGACCACTGAAGCTTTCTTT. Its translation: CASSIVATTEAFF.

This clone was detected a few times. The rearrangement joins TRBV4-2 to TRBJ1-3; tentative D call: TRBD1 (5 bases). Germline values: CDR1 LGHNA, CDR2 YNFKEQ. CDR3 length: 16 amino acids. Trimming pared 0 bases from V and 0 bases from J, leaving 9 bases between. CDR3 in DNA: TGTGCCAGCAGCCAAGAGCAGACAGTCTCTGGAAACACCATATATTTT. This encodes CASSQEQTVSGNTIYF.

The chain employs TRBV10-2 and TRBJ2-7; TRBD1 matches at 7 bases. The CDR3 runs 14 residues. The junction had 7 bases not matched to a gene; V was cut back by 5 bases and J by 3 bases. Germline CDR1 is WSHSY and CDR2 is SAAADI. The CDR3 sequence is CASSFETGSYEQYF. For the CDR3, the DNA is TGCGCCAGCAGTTTCGAGACAGGGAGCTACGAGCAGTACTTC.

The rearrangement links TRBV7-9 to TRBJ2-2, with a tentative D call TRBD2 (7 bases). This CDR3 contains 16 residues. Germline V lookup: CDR1 SEHNR, CDR2 FQNEAQ (reference sequence). The germline V and J ends were trimmed by 0 bases and 5 bases, with 13 bases remaining between them. The DNA of the CDR3 is TGTGCCAGCAGCTTAGCTGCGGGGGCCCTTACCGGGGAGCTGTTTTTT. It yields the protein CASSLAAGALTGELFF.

The V call is TRBV18, the J call TRBJ1-5; D remains ambiguous. Trimming took off 3 bases at V and 5 bases at J, with 8 bases between the two ends. Germline CDR1 is KGHSH and CDR2 is LQKENI. This CDR3 has 13 residues. This chain's CDR3 is CASSPDRYQPQHF. The DNA of the CDR3 is TGTGCCAGCTCACCTGACCGTTATCAGCCCCAGCATTTT.

This clone was counted once. This chain connects TRBV30 to TRBJ2-7, with TRBD2 identical over 11 bases. With V trimmed by 4 bases and J by 7 bases, 6 bases remained unmatched. The CDR3 runs to 13 residues. Looked up from germline, CDR1 is GTSNPN and CDR2 is SVGIG (reference sequence). The CDR3 region has the DNA TGTGCCTGGACCTTAGCGGGGGGGTGGGAGCAGTACTTC. Its protein is CAWTLAGGWEQYF.

The chain links TRBV5-1 to TRBJ2-7; the match to TRBD1 covers 8 bases. Germline loops: CDR1 SGHRS, CDR2 YFSETQ. The CDR3 spans 16 residues. J lost 2 bases, V lost 0 bases, and 7 bases had no gene match. DNA of the CDR3: TGCGCCAGCAGCTTGGGTGGGGCACAGGGGGCCTACGAGCAGTACTTC. Translated: CASSLGGAQGAYEQYF. The full variable domain, completed using reference TRBV5-1 and TRBJ2-7, is KAGVTQTPRYLIKTRGQQVTLSCSPISGHRSVSWYQQTPGQGLQFLFEYFSETQRNKGNFPGRFSGRQFSNSRSEMNVSTLELGDSALYLCASSLGGAQGAYEQYFGPGTRLTVT.

This clone was observed a handful of times. This CDR3 is CASSEGRGEANEQYF. The CDR3 bases are TGTGCCAGCAGTGAAGGGCGGGGGGAGGCGAACGAGCAGTACTTC. The chain is built from TRBV25-1 and TRBJ2-7, with 8 nucleotides matching TRBD2. This CDR3 is 15 amino acids long. The V gene's germline CDR1 is MGHDK and CDR2 SYGVNS. The J segment lost 5 bases and the V segment lost 2 bases, leaving 8 bases of the junction unmatched.

The V call is TRBV6-5, the J call TRBJ2-1; D may match TRBD1 or TRBD2 (5 bases each). The germline CDR1 and CDR2 sequences are MNHEY and SVGAGI. Trimming removed 5 bases from V and 7 bases from J, with 15 bases in between. CDR3 length: 14 residues. The CDR3 DNA reads as TGTGCCAGCAGTCTTAATGGGGGTGGGAATGAGCAGTTCTTC. As protein: CASSLNGGGNEQFF.

The gene calls are TRBV6-6 and TRBJ1-1; D not certain. Germline V gives CDR1 MNHNY, CDR2 SVGAGI (reference sequence). V gave up 4 bases and J gave up 0 bases, with 9 bases separating them. The CDR3 sequence is 14 residues long. CDR3 DNA sequence: TGTGCCAGCAGTTCGGAAGTCCTGAACACTGAAGCTTTCTTT. It codes for CASSSEVLNTEAFF.

This chain joins TRBV27 and TRBJ2-1; D is tentatively TRBD1 or TRBD2 (5 bases each). Trimming removed 11 bases at V and 9 bases at J, with 17 bases between. From germline, CDR1 is MNHEY and CDR2 SMNVEV (reference sequence). CDR3 length: 12 residues. The CDR3: CALRDGLGEQFF. The DNA of the CDR3 is TGTGCCCTAAGGGACGGACTCGGTGAGCAGTTCTTC.

The chain links TRBV14 to TRBJ1-1, with 8 bases that match TRBD1. The CDR3 consists of 14 residues. Trimming took 5 bases from V and 3 from J; bases not matched to a gene: 5. Germline CDR1 is SGHDN and CDR2 is FVKESK. CDR3 sequence: CASSYRGGDTEAFF. CDR3 DNA: TGTGCCAGCAGCTACAGGGGGGGCGACACTGAAGCTTTCTTT.

The chain employs TRBV11-2 and TRBJ2-6; no firm D call. Germline V gives CDR1 SGHAT, CDR2 FQNNGV. The V end was cut by 0 bases, the J end by 0 bases, with 6 bases between. This CDR3 is 16 amino acids long. The CDR3 sequence: CASSLEASSGANVLTF. CDR3 nucleotide sequence: TGTGCCAGCAGCTTAGAGGCTAGCTCTGGGGCCAACGTCCTGACTTTC. Full variable domain (remainder filled in from reference TRBV11-2 and TRBJ2-6): EAGVAQSPRYKIIEKRQSVAFWCNPISGHATLYWYQQILGQGPKLLIQFQNNGVVDDSQLPKDRFSAERLKGVDSTLKIQPAKLEDSAVYLCASSLEASSGANVLTFGAGSRLTVL.

The chain couples TRBV30 to TRBJ2-1; possibly TRBD1 or TRBD2 for D (5 bases each). CDR1 is GTSNPN, CDR2 SVGIG, per germline (reference sequence). The CDR3 spans 12 residues. V lost 7 bases and J lost 2, with 9 bases in between. Written as DNA, the CDR3 is TGTGCCTTCTGGGGACCCTACAATGAGCAGTTCTTC. This encodes CAFWGPYNEQFF.

The V gene is TRBV18, the J gene TRBJ1-5; no clear D gene. V lost 6 bases and J 0 bases, leaving 21 bases between the germline ends. CDR3 size: 18 residues. CDR1 and CDR2 from the germline V gene are KGHSH and LQKENI. The CDR3 DNA reads TGTGCCAGCTCCAAAAGTCCCCCAAACCCTAATAGCAATCAGCCCCAGCATTTT. It codes for CASSKSPPNPNSNQPQHF.

The chain uses TRBV27 and TRBJ2-7; the match to TRBD2 covers 9 bases. V gave up 5 bases and J gave up 5 bases; unmatched junction bases: 10. CDR1 is MNHEY and CDR2 is SMNVEV in the germline V gene (reference sequence). There are 15 residues in the CDR3. The CDR3 sequence: CASSPSAGGRHEQYF. The CDR3 DNA sequence: TGTGCCAGCAGTCCCTCGGCGGGGGGGCGACACGAGCAGTACTTC.

This chain connects TRBV2 to TRBJ2-3; the D is unclear. The V gene's germline CDR1 is SNHLY and CDR2 FYNNEI. The CDR3 loop spans 11 amino acids. Trimming removed 5 bases at V and 0 bases at J, with 0 bases between. CDR3 amino acids: CASSSTDTQYF. Here the CDR3 DNA reads TGTGCCAGCAGTAGCACAGATACGCAGTATTTT.

The genes are TRBV5-1 and TRBJ1-2; D might be TRBD1 (5 bases). From germline, CDR1 is SGHRS and CDR2 YFSETQ. V lost 4 bases to trimming and J lost 2 bases, with 15 bases between them. This CDR3 is built from 15 residues. CDR3 nucleotide sequence: TGCGCCAGCAGCCCAGAGCGGGAGGGGAACTATGGCTACACCTTC. It yields the protein CASSPEREGNYGYTF.

This clone has more than one count but fewer than ten. The chain recombines TRBV5-1 with TRBJ1-6; 9 positions match TRBD1. The V and J ends lost 6 bases and 6 bases, in that order; junction bases with no gene match: 10. This CDR3 has 16 amino acids. Germline CDR1 and CDR2: SGHRS and YFSETQ. The CDR3 loop reads CASISETGGVNSPLHF. In DNA form, the CDR3 reads TGCGCCAGCATTTCCGAAACAGGGGGCGTTAATTCACCCCTCCACTTT.

V is TRBV7-9 and J is TRBJ1-1; D is undetermined. The V end was cut by 0 bases, the J end by 1 base, with 3 bases between. CDR1 and CDR2 from the germline V gene are SEHNR and FQNEAQ (reference sequence). The CDR3 length is 13 residues. In DNA form, the CDR3 reads TGTGCCAGCAGCTTAGCTCAGAACACTGAAGCTTTCTTT. This codes for CASSLAQNTEAFF.

This chain joins TRBV7-3 and TRBJ2-7; D may match TRBD1 or TRBD2 (6 bases each). Trimming took off 2 bases at V and 0 bases at J, with 11 bases between the two ends. Germline V gene sequence: CDR1 SGHTA, CDR2 FQGTGA. The CDR3 extends over 15 amino acids. The CDR3 spells CASSLGGGSSYEQYF. For the CDR3, the DNA is TGTGCCAGCAGCTTAGGAGGGGGGAGCTCCTACGAGCAGTACTTC.

The V and J genes are TRBV7-9 and TRBJ1-5; D gene ambiguous. This CDR3 region has 15 residues. The V gene's germline CDR1 is SEHNR and CDR2 FQNEAQ (reference sequence). V dropped 5 bases and J dropped 1 base, with 12 bases sitting between them. The CDR3 bases are TGTGCCAGCAGCCGTGGGAGCTTGAGCAATCAGCCCCAGCATTTT. Translated: CASSRGSLSNQPQHF.

The chain is built from TRBV6-5 and TRBJ1-1; D call uncertain. V lost 2 bases to trimming and J lost 0 bases, with 10 bases between them. This CDR3 contains 15 residues. Germline V gene sequence: CDR1 MNHEY, CDR2 SVGAGI. The CDR3 DNA sequence: TGTGCCAGCAGTTACAGAAATACATTGAACACTGAAGCTTTCTTT. Protein sequence: CASSYRNTLNTEAFF.